This T cell receptor (beta chain) was profiled in a study of shared clonotypes between healthy human individuals. Findings and caveats of the study: Since donors were few, the genetic and exposure-history diversity represented was limited. Generation probabilities of non-shared clonotypes were lower (relative to those shared by all four donors).

The CDR3 has 14 residues. CDR1 and CDR2 (germline): LNHNV, YYDKDF (reference sequence). The V end lost 6 bases, the J end lost 2 bases, and 13 bases lay between the germline ends. With regard to this clone: No antigen is known for it.

Using around 200 ng DNA, approximately 30,000 T cell genomes, the sorted-subset replicate PCRs were run. Authors' analysis steps: Filtering of immunoSEQ junctional sequences could not match full-length read filtering. The repertoire was sequenced with immunoSEQ multiplex PCR; TCRdb's copy has only in-frame clones and lacks some. The DNA gave D and trimming, while V, J and clone size come from that table. The sample shows 400,000 to 600,000 clones, 90% to 96% of them seen only once. Sequencing input: naive CD4+ T cells sorted from blood. Subset here: CD45RA+ positively selected. The V call is TRBV15, the J call TRBJ1-2; D perhaps matches TRBD1 (5 bases). The TCR sequence derives from a woman aged 25 to 39 in good health. The CDR3 region is CATRPKGPNYGYTF. The CDR3 DNA reads as TGTGCCACCAGGCCCAAGGGACCAAACTATGGCTACACCTTC.